The present T cell receptor (beta chain) was sequenced within a study of T cell changes during pregnancy in multiple sclerosis. TCRdb's copy holds only in-frame clones and misses some; the assay was immunoSEQ multiplex PCR. The data contain tens of thousands of clones, around 96% of them singletons. From germline, CDR1 is LGHNA and CDR2 YSLEER. The J segment lost 4 bases and the V segment lost 0 bases, leaving 9 bases of the junction unmatched. The CDR3 length is 19 residues. The sequenced sample was CD8+ T cells from peripheral blood mononuclear cells, obtained after pregnancy. The chain combines TRBV4-3 with TRBJ2-1; 13 bases line up with TRBD2. This TCR was sampled from a female donor with multiple sclerosis, enrolled in a pregnancy study. The CDR3 coding sequence is TGCGCCAGCAGCCAAGAGGGGGGACTAGCGGGATCCCTGTACAATGAGCAGTTCTTC. Its translation: CASSQEGGLAGSLYNEQFF.